Listed below are T cell receptor beta chains from one sample, sequenced in a study of T-cell reconstitution after alpha-beta-depleted transplantation in children. TCRdb called the PCR reads again in MiXCR, with one record for every CDR3 protein. This table holds about 980,000 distinct CDR3 sequences, about 29% found once. The sample here was PBMCs, mostly from graft donor cells, taken 360 days after TCRalphabeta/CD19-depleted stem cell transplant. All receptors come from a boy less than two years old who had a stem cell transplant for SCID, so the T cells may come from the graft donor. Each CDR3 is given with its conserved first and last residue. The D gene is left open where the match is weak. Expanded clones get a size class; other rows say once, few or many, or leave the size out.

V gene: TRBV29-1; D gene: .; clone size: .; J gene: TRBJ2-7; CDR3 DNA: TGCAGCGTCCGCGTGGAGAGCGGCTACGAGCAGTACTTC; CDR3 protein: CSVRVESGYEQYF
V gene: TRBV7-3; D gene: TRBD1; clone size: many; J gene: TRBJ1-1; CDR3 DNA: TGTGCCAGCAGCCTACACGACAGGGGGGCTGAAGCTTTCTTT; CDR3 protein: CASSLHDRGAEAFF
V gene: TRBV29-1; D gene: .; clone size: .; J gene: TRBJ2-3; CDR3 DNA: TGCAGCTACTATGGACGATTTAGCACAGATACGCAGTATTTT; CDR3 protein: CSYYGRFSTDTQYF
V gene: TRBV27; D gene: TRBD2; clone size: .; J gene: TRBJ2-1; CDR3 DNA: TGTGCCAGCAGTTCACTAGCGGGTACTACTTATACCTACAATGAGCAGTTCTTC; CDR3 protein: CASSSLAGTTYTYNEQFF
V gene: TRBV12-3/TRBV12-4; D gene: TRBD2; clone size: .; J gene: TRBJ2-5; CDR3 DNA: TGTGCCAGCAGTTTTGCTAGCGGGGCAAACCAAGAGACCCAGTACTTC; CDR3 protein: CASSFASGANQETQYF
V gene: TRBV5-1; D gene: .; clone size: .; J gene: TRBJ2-7; CDR3 DNA: TGCGCCAGCAGCTTGGTGGGAGGGACAGGCATTTACGAGCAGTACTTC; CDR3 protein: CASSLVGGTGIYEQYF
V gene: TRBV6-2/TRBV6-3; D gene: .; clone size: .; J gene: TRBJ2-1; CDR3 DNA: TGTGCCAGCAGGGAATTCGGGTCCTACAATGAGCAGTTCTTC; CDR3 protein: CASREFGSYNEQFF
V gene: TRBV29-1; D gene: .; clone size: few; J gene: TRBJ2-5; CDR3 DNA: TGCAGCGTGTTAGCGGAGTGGGAGACCCAGTACTTC; CDR3 protein: CSVLAEWETQYF
V gene: TRBV6-1; D gene: .; clone size: .; J gene: TRBJ1-1; CDR3 DNA: TGTGCCAGCAGTGAGTCGACAGGCCTGAACACTGAAGCTTTCTTT; CDR3 protein: CASSESTGLNTEAFF
V gene: TRBV29-1; D gene: TRBD1; clone size: .; J gene: TRBJ2-3; CDR3 DNA: TGCAGCGCTAGGGACAGTTACACAGATACGCAGTATTTT; CDR3 protein: CSARDSYTDTQYF
V gene: TRBV4-1; D gene: TRBD2; clone size: .; J gene: TRBJ2-3; CDR3 DNA: TGCGCCAGCAGCCAATTAGCGGGGGGGCCTTTATCTGTGCAGTATTTT; CDR3 protein: CASSQLAGGPLSVQYF